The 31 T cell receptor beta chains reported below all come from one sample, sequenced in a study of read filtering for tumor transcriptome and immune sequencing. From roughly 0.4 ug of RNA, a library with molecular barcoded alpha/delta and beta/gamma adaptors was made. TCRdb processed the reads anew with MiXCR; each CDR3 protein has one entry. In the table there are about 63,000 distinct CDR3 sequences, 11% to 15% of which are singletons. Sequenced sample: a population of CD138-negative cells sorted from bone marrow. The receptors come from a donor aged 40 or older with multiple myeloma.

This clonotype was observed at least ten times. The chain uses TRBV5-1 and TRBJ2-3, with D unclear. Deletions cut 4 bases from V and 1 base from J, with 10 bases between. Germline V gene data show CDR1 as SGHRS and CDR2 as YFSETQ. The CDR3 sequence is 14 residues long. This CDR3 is CASSPEVGTDTQYF. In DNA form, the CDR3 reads TGCGCCAGCAGCCCCGAGGTGGGCACAGATACGCAGTATTTT.

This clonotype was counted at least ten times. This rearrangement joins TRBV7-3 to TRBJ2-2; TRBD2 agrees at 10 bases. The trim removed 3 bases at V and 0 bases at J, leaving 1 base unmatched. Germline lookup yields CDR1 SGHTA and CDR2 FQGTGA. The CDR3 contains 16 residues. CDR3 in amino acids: CASSFTSGANTGELFF. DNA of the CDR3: TGTGCCAGCAGCTTCACTAGCGGGGCGAACACCGGGGAGCTGTTTTTT.

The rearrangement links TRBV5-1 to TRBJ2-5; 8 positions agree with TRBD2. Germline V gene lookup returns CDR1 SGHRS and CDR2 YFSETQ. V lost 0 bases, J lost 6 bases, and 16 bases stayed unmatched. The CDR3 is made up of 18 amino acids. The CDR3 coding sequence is TGCGCCAGCAGCTTGGTTTCTAGCGGGCCCCCGGACCGAAAGACCCAGTACTTC. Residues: CASSLVSSGPPDRKTQYF. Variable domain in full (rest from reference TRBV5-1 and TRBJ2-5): KAGVTQTPRYLIKTRGQQVTLSCSPISGHRSVSWYQQTPGQGLQFLFEYFSETQRNKGNFPGRFSGRQFSNSRSEMNVSTLELGDSALYLCASSLVSSGPPDRKTQYFGPGTRLLVL.

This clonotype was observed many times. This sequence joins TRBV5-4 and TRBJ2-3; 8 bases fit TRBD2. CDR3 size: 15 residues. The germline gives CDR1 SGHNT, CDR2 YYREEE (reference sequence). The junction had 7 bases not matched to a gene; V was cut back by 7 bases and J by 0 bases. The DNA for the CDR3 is TGTGCCAGCTCCTGGGCGGGGGGTAGCACAGATACGCAGTATTTT. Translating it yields CASSWAGGSTDTQYF.

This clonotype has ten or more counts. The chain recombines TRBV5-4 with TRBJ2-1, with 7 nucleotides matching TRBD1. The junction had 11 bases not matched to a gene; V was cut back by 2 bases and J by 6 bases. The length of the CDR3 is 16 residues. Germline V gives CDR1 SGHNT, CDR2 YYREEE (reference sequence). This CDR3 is CASSLSRGSGLNEQFF. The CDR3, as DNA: TGTGCCAGCAGCTTAAGCAGGGGGTCGGGTCTCAATGAGCAGTTCTTC.

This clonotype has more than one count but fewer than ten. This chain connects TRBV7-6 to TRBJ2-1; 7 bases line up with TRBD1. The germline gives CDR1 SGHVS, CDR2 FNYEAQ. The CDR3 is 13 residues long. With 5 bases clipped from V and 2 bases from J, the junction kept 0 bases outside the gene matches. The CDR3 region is CASSQGAYNEQFF. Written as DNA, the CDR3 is TGTGCCAGCAGCCAGGGGGCCTACAATGAGCAGTTCTTC.

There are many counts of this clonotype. The DNA of the CDR3 is TGTGCCAGCAGTTTAGGGGGACAGGGGTCTGAAGCTTTCTTT. This encodes CASSLGGQGSEAFF. The V gene is TRBV12-3 or TRBV12-4, the J gene TRBJ1-1, with TRBD1 identical over 10 bases. V lost 1 base, J lost 6 bases, and 2 bases stayed unmatched. CDR3 length: 14 residues.

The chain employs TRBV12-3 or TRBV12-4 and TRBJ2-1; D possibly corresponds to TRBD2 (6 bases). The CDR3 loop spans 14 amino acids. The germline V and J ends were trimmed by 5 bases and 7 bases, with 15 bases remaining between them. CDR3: CASSIRQAGNEQFF. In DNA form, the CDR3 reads TGTGCCAGCAGTATAAGACAAGCGGGTAATGAGCAGTTCTTC.

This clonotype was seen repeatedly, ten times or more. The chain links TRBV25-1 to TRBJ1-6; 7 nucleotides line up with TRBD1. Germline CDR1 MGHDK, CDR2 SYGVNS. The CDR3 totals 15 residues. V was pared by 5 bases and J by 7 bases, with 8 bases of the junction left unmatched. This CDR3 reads CASSKLTGTNSPLHF. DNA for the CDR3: TGTGCCAGCAGTAAGTTGACAGGGACAAATTCACCCCTCCACTTT.

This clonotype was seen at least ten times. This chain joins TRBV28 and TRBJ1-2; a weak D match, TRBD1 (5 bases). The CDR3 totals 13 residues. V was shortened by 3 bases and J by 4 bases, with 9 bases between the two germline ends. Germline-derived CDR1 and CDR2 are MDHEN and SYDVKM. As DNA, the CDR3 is TGTGCCAGCAGTTTTGGCGGGGGCTATGGCTACACCTTC. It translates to CASSFGGGYGYTF.

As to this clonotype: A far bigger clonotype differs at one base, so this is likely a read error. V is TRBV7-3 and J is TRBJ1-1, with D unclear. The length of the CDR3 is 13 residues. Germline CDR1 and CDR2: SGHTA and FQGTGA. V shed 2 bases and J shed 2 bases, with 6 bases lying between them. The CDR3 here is CASSLADNTEAFF. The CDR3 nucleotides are TGTGCCAGCAGCTTAGCAGATAACACTGAAGCTTTCTTT.

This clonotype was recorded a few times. CDR3 nucleotide sequence: TGTGCCTCTCGACAGGGGGCCAATCAGCCCCAGCATTTT. This encodes CASRQGANQPQHF. The V gene is TRBV30, the J gene TRBJ1-5, with 10 bases that match TRBD1. The CDR3 consists of 13 residues. Germline V CDR1 and CDR2: GTSNPN, SVGIG (reference sequence). Losses at the gene ends were 7 bases for V and 3 bases for J; bases not matched to a gene: 3.

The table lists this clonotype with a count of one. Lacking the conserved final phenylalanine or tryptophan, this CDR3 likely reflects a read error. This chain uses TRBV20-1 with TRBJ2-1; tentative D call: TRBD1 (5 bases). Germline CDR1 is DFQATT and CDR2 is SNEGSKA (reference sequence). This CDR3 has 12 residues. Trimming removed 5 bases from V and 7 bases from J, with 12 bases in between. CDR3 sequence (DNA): TGCAGTGCTGATAGGCAGGGAAATGAGCAGTTCCTC. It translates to CSADRQGNEQFL.

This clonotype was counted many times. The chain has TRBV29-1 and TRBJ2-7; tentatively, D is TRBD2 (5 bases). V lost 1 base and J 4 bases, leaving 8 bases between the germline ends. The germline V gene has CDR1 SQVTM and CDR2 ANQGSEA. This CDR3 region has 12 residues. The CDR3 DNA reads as TGCAGCGTTGAAGGTCTAGCTTACGAGCAGTACTTC. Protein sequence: CSVEGLAYEQYF.

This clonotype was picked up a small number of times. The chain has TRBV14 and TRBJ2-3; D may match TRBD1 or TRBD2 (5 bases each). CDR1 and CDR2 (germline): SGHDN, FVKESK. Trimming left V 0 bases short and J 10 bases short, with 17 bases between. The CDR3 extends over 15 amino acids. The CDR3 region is CASSQDVGGENAQYF. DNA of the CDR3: TGTGCCAGCAGCCAAGATGTTGGGGGTGAGAATGCGCAGTATTTT.

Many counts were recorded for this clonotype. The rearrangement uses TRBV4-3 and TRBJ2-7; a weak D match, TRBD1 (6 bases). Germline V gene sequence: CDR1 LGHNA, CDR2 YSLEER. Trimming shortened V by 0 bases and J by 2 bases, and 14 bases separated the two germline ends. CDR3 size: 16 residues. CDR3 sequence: CASSQDLQGLPYEQYF. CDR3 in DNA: TGCGCCAGCAGCCAAGATCTACAGGGTCTTCCCTACGAGCAGTACTTC.

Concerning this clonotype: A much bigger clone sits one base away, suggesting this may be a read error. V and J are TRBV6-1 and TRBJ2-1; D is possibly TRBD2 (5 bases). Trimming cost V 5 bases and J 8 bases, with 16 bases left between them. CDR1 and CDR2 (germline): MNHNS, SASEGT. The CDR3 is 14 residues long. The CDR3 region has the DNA TGTGCCAGCAGTTACTCGCAGGAAGCGGATGAGCAGTTCTTC. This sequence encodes CASSYSQEADEQFF.

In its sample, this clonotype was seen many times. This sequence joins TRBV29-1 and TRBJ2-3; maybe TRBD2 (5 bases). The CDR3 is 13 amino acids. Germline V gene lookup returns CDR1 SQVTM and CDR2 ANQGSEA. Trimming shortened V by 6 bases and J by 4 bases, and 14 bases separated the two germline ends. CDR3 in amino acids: CSVRISVADTQYF. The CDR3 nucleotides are TGCAGCGTCCGAATTAGCGTAGCAGATACGCAGTATTTT.

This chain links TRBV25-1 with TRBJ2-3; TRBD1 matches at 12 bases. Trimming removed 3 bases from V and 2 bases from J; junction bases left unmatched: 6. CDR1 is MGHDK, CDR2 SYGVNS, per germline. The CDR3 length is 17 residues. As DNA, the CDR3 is TGTGCCAGCAGTGAGCCGGGACAGGGGGCGATCACAGATACGCAGTATTTT. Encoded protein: CASSEPGQGAITDTQYF.

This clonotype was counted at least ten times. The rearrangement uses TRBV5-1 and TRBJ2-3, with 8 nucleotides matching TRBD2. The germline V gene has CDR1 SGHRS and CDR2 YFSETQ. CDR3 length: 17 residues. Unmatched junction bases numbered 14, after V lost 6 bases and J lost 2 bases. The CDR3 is CASTSGSASGPTDTQYF. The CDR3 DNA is TGCGCCAGCACCTCTGGATCGGCTAGCGGGCCCACAGATACGCAGTATTTT.

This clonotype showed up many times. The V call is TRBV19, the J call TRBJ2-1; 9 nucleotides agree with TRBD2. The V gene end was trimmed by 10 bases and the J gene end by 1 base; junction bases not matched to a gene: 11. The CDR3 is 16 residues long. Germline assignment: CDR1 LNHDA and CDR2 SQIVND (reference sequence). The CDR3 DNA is TGTGCCACCACAGGTCGGACTAGCGAGTCCTACAATGAGCAGTTCTTC. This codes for CATTGRTSESYNEQFF.

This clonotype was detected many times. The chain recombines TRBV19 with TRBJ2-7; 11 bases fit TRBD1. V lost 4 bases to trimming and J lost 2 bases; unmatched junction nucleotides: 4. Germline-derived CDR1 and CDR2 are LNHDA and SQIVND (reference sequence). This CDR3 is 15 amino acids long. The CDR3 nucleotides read TGTGCCAGTAGTAGGGACAGGGGGAATGCCTACGAGCAGTACTTC. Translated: CASSRDRGNAYEQYF.

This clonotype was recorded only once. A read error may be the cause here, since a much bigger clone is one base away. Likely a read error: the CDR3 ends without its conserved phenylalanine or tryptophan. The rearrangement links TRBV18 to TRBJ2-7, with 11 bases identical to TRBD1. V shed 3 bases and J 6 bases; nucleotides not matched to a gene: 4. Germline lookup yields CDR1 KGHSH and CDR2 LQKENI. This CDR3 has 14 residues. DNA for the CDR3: TGTGCCAGCTCACCGGGACAGGGGGTAGGCGAGCAGTACTCC. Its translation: CASSPGQGVGEQYS.

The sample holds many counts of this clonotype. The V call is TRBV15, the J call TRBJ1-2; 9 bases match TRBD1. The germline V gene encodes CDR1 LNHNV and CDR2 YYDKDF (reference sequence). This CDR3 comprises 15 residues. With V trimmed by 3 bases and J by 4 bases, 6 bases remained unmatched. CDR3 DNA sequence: TGTGCCACCAGCAGCCCTCGGACAGGGGCCTATGGCTACACCTTC. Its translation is CATSSPRTGAYGYTF.

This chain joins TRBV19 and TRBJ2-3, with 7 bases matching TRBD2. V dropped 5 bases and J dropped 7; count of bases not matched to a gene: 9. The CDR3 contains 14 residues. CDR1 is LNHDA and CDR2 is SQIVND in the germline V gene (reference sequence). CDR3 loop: CASSPRREGYTQYF. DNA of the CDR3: TGTGCCAGTAGTCCAAGGAGGGAGGGGTATACGCAGTATTTT.

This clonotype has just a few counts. CDR3 region: CASSLTGRVESPLHF. Here the CDR3 DNA reads TGTGCCAGCAGCTTAACGGGGAGGGTCGAATCACCCCTCCACTTT. This chain connects TRBV7-3 to TRBJ1-6; D not resolved. The germline CDR1 and CDR2 sequences are SGHTA and FQGTGA. The CDR3 contains 15 residues. V dropped 0 bases and J dropped 10 bases, with 13 bases sitting between them.

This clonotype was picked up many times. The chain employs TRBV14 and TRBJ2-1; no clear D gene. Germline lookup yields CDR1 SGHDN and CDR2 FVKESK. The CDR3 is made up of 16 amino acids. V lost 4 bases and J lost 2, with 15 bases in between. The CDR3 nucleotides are TGTGCCAGCAGCCTAAAGCCGTACCGAGCCTACAATGAGCAGTTCTTC. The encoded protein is CASSLKPYRAYNEQFF.

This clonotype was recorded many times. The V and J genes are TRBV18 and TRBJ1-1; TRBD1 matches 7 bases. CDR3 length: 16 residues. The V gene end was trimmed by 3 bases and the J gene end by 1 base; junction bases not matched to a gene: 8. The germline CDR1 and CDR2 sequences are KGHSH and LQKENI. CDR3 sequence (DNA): TGTGCCAGCTCACCCACACAGGGGACTTCGAACACTGAAGCTTTCTTT. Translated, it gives CASSPTQGTSNTEAFF.

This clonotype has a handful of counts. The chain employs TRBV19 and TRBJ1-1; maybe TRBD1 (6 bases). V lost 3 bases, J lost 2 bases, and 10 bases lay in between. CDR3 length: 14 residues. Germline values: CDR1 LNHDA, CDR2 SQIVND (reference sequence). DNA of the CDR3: TGTGCCAGTAGTATGGACAGAGATAACACTGAAGCTTTCTTT. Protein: CASSMDRDNTEAFF.

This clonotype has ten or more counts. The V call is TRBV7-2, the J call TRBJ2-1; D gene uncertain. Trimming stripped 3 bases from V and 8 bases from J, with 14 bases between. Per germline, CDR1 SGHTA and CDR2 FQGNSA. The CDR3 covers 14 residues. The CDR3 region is CASSFEISLDEQFF. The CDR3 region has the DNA TGTGCCAGCAGCTTTGAAATTAGTCTGGATGAGCAGTTCTTC.

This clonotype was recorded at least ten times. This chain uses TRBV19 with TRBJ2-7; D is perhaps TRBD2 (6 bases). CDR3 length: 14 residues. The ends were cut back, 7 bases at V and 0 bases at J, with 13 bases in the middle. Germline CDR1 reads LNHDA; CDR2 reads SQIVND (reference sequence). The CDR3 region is CASKIRGSSYEQYF. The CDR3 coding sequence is TGTGCCAGTAAGATCCGGGGGAGCTCCTACGAGCAGTACTTC.